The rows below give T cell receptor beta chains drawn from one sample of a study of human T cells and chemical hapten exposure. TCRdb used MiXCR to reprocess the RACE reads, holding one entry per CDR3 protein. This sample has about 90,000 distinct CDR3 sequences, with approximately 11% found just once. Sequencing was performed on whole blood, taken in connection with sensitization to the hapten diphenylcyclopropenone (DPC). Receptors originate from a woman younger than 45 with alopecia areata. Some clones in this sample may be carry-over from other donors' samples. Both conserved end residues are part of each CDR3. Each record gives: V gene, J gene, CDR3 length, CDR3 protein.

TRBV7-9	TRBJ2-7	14	CASSLEGSSYEQYF
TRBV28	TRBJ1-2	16	CASSLFPESAFYGYTF
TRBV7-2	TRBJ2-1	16	CASSFPTSSSYNEQFF
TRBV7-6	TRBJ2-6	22	CASSRDLAIGVGSHPGANVLTF
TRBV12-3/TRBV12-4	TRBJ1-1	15	CASSDRDGAPTEAFF
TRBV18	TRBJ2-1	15	CASSRGLANVWEQFF
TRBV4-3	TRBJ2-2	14	CASSQEVGDGELFF
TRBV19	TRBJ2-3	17	CASSMGPSGGAIGTQYF
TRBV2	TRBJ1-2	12	CASSETSYGYTF
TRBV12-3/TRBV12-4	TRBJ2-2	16	CASSFAGTSGTGELFF
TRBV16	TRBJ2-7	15	CASSHLSGAPYEQYF
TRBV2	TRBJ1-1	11	CASSRYTEAFF
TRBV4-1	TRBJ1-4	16	CASSPGTDATNEKLFF
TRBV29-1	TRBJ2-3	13	CSAGGGRTDTQYF
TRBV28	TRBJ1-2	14	CASSLTDANYGYTF
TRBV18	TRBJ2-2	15	CASSPRETGPGELFF
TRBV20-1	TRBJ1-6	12	CSAKDRFSPLHF
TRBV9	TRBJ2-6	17	CASSVTGVGSGANVLTF
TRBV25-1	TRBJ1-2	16	CASSEFEGQANYGYTF
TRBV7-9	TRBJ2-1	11	CASSSDRVKFF
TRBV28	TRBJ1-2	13	CASRTDINYGYTF
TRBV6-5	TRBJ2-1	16	CASSYSAAHYGGEQFF
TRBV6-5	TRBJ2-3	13	CASGLATTDTQYF
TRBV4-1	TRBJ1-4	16	CASSRGVRDRDEKLFF
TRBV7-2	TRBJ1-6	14	CASSPGAGSSPLHF
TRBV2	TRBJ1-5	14	CASRGTVSNQPQHF
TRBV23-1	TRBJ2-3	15	CASSLKRPGLDTQYF
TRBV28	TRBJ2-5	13	CASSYPGLETQYF
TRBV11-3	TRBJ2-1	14	CASSFTLAGNEQFF
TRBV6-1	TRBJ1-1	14	CASSVTEGNTEAFF
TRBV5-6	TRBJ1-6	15	CASSLDAYYNSPLHF
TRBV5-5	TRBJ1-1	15	CASSWRQGVNTEAFF